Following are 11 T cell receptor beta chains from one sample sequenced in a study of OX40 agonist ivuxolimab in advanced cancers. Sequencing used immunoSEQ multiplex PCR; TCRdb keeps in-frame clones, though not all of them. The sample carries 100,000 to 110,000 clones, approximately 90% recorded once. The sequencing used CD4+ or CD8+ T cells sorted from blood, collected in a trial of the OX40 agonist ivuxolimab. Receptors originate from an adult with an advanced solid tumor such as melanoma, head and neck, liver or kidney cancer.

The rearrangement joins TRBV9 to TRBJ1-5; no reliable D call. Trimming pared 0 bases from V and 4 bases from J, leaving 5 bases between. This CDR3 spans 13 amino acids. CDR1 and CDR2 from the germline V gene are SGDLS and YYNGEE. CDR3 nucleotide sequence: TGTGCCAGCAGCGTAGGGGATAATCAGCCCCAGCATTTT. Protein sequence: CASSVGDNQPQHF.

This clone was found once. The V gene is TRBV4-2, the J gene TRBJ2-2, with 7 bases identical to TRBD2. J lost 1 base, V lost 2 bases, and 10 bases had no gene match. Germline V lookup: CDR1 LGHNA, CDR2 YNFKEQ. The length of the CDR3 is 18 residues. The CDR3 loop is CASSQRVLAGLNTGELFF. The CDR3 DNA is TGTGCCAGCAGCCAAAGGGTATTAGCGGGTCTGAACACCGGGGAGCTGTTTTTT.

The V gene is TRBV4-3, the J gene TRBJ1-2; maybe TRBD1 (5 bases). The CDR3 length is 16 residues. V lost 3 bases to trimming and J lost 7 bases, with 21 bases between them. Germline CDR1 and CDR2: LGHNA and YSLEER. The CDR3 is CASSQSPGTQFGGYTF. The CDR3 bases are TGCGCCAGCAGCCAGTCGCCCGGGACCCAGTTTGGTGGCTACACCTTC.

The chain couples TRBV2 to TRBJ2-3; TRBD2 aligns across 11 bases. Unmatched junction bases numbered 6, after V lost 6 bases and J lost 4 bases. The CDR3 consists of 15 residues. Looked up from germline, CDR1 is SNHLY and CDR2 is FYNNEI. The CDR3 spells CASRTLAGGSDTQYF. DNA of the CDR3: TGTGCCAGCAGGACCCTAGCGGGAGGCTCAGATACGCAGTATTTT.

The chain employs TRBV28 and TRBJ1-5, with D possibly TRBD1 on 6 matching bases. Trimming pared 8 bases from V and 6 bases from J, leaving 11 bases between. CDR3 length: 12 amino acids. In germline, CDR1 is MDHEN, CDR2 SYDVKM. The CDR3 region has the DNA TGTGCCAGCGGTAACAGGGTTCAGCCCCAGCATTTT. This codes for CASGNRVQPQHF.

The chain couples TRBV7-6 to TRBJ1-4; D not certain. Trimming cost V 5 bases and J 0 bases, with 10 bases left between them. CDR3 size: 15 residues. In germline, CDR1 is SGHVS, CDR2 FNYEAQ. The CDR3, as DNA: TGTGCCAGCAGCCCAACCAGGACAACTAATGAAAAACTGTTTTTT. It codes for CASSPTRTTNEKLFF.

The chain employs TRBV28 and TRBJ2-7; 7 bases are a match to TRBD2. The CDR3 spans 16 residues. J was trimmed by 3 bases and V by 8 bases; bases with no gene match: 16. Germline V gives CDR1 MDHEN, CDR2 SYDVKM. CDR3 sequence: CASLKSLASGVYEQYF. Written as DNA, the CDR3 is TGTGCCAGCCTGAAGTCGCTCGCAAGCGGGGTCTACGAGCAGTACTTC.

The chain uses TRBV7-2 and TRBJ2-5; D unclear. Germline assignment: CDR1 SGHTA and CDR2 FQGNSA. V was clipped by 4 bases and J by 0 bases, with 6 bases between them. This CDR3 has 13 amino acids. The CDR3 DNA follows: TGTGCCAGCAGCTCACTGTACCAAGAGACCCAGTACTTC. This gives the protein CASSSLYQETQYF.

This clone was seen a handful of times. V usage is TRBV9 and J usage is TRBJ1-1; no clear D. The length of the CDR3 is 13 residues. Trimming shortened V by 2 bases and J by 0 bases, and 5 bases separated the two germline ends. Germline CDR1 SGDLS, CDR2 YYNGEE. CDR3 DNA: TGTGCCAGCAGCGTTTTCTTGAACACTGAAGCTTTCTTT. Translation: CASSVFLNTEAFF.

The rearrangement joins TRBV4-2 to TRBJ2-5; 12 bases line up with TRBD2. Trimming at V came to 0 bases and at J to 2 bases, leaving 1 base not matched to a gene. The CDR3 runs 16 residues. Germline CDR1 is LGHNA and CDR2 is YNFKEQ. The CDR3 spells CASSQELAGGQETQYF. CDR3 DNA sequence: TGTGCCAGCAGCCAAGAGCTAGCGGGAGGGCAAGAGACCCAGTACTTC.

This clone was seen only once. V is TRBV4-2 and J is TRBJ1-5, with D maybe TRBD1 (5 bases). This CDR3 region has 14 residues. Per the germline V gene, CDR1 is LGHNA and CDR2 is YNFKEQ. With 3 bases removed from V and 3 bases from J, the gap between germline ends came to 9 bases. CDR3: CASSQQGTNQPQHF. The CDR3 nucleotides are TGTGCCAGCAGCCAGCAGGGTACCAATCAGCCCCAGCATTTT.